The 21 T cell receptor beta chains below all came from one sample that was sequenced in a study of T cell changes during pregnancy in multiple sclerosis. The method was immunoSEQ multiplex PCR; TCRdb's version includes in-frame clones alone and lacks a portion of them. The sample includes around 39,000 clones, about 88% of them seen just once. The sequencing here drew on CD8+ T cells from peripheral blood mononuclear cells, taken in the first trimester of pregnancy. These TCRs come from a female donor with multiple sclerosis, enrolled in a pregnancy study.

This rearrangement joins TRBV5-1 to TRBJ1-1; 10 bases are shared with TRBD1. Germline values: CDR1 SGHRS, CDR2 YFSETQ. The V segment lost 0 bases and the J segment 1 base; nucleotides outside the gene matches: 15. This CDR3 has 20 residues. The chain's CDR3 is CASSLVCPGTGDERNTEAFF. CDR3 DNA sequence: TGCGCCAGCAGCTTGGTTTGCCCCGGGACAGGGGATGAGAGGAACACTGAAGCTTTCTTT.

The chain joins TRBV11-2 to TRBJ2-3; 9 positions agree with TRBD1. From germline, CDR1 is SGHAT and CDR2 FQNNGV. The CDR3 runs 16 residues. The trim removed 5 bases at V and 3 bases at J, leaving 9 bases unmatched. The CDR3 region is CASSPLTGGLTDTQYF. Written as DNA, the CDR3 is TGTGCCAGCAGCCCCCTTACAGGGGGCTTGACAGATACGCAGTATTTT.

The chain employs TRBV6-5 and TRBJ2-3, with 11 bases matching TRBD2. Germline loops: CDR1 MNHEY, CDR2 SVGAGI. The CDR3 runs to 15 residues. V shed 4 bases and J 6 bases; nucleotides not matched to a gene: 6. CDR3 amino acids: CASSSSTSGKDTQYF. CDR3 in DNA: TGTGCCAGCAGTTCCTCGACTAGCGGGAAGGATACGCAGTATTTT.

The table lists this clone with a count of one. This chain connects TRBV7-9 to TRBJ2-2; the D gene is possibly TRBD1 (5 bases). The V gene's germline CDR1 is SEHNR and CDR2 FQNEAQ (reference sequence). The germline V and J ends were trimmed by 3 bases and 6 bases, with 5 bases remaining between them. The CDR3 sequence is 12 residues long. CDR3 in DNA: TGTGCCAGCAGCTTCAGGGCCGGGGAGCTGTTTTTT. Translation: CASSFRAGELFF.

This rearrangement joins TRBV11-2 to TRBJ2-5; 9 bases are shared with TRBD2. V was clipped by 1 base and J by 5 bases; unmatched bases: 8. The germline CDR1 and CDR2 sequences are SGHAT and FQNNGV. This CDR3 comprises 16 residues. DNA for the CDR3: TGTGCCAGCAGCTTAGTGGAGCGGGGGGACACGGAGACCCAGTACTTC. Amino acid sequence: CASSLVERGDTETQYF.

The genes are TRBV6-4 and TRBJ2-1, with 7 bases aligning to TRBD1. V shed 7 bases and J 0 bases; nucleotides not matched to a gene: 3. Per the germline V gene, CDR1 is MRHNA and CDR2 is SNTAGT. The CDR3 runs to 14 residues. The CDR3 region is CASKGDSSYNEQFF. The DNA for the CDR3 is TGTGCCAGCAAAGGGGACAGCTCCTACAATGAGCAGTTCTTC.

The V and J genes are TRBV4-1 and TRBJ1-1; no clear D gene. The V end was cut by 1 base, the J end by 1 base, with 13 bases between. Per germline, CDR1 MGHRA and CDR2 YSYEKL. The CDR3 is 16 amino acids. CDR3 amino acids: CASSQGATEENTEAFF. The CDR3 DNA follows: TGCGCCAGCAGCCAAGGGGCGACGGAGGAGAACACTGAAGCTTTCTTT.

J is TRBJ1-1 and V is TRBV29-1; no firm D call. This CDR3 is 12 amino acids long. With 1 base removed from V and 6 bases from J, the gap between germline ends came to 9 bases. The V gene's germline CDR1 is SQVTM and CDR2 ANQGSEA. CDR3 bases: TGCAGCGTTGAAGGGCGGGTCTCTGAAGCTTTCTTT. Its translation is CSVEGRVSEAFF. The full variable domain, completed using reference TRBV29-1 and TRBJ1-1, is SAVISQKPSRDICQRGTSLTIQCQVDSQVTMMFWYRQQPGQSLTLIATANQGSEATYESGFVIDKFPISRPNLTFSTLTVSNMSPEDSSIYLCSVEGRVSEAFFGQGTRLTVV.

CDR3 sequence reads: CASSYAGSNQPQHF. The CDR3 DNA reads as TGTGCCAGCAGTTACGCCGGGAGCAATCAGCCCCAGCATTTT. V is TRBV6-5 and J is TRBJ1-5; no firm D call. V lost 2 bases, J lost 1 base, and 6 bases lay in between. CDR1 and CDR2 from the germline V gene are MNHEY and SVGAGI. This CDR3 has 14 amino acids.

The rearrangement links TRBV9 to TRBJ1-1; a possible D gene is TRBD1 (6 bases). V was pared by 0 bases and J by 3 bases, with 15 bases between. Germline V lookup: CDR1 SGDLS, CDR2 YYNGEE. CDR3 size: 16 residues. For the CDR3, the DNA is TGTGCCAGCAGCGTAGGGGATCACAGGGTGTACACTGAAGCTTTCTTT. Its protein is CASSVGDHRVYTEAFF.

The rearrangement uses TRBV9 and TRBJ1-6, with D perhaps matching TRBD1 (5 bases). Trimming pared 3 bases from V and 3 bases from J, leaving 10 bases between. This CDR3 contains 15 residues. Germline loops: CDR1 SGDLS, CDR2 YYNGEE. The CDR3 region is CASSAGGNYNSPLHF. The CDR3, as DNA: TGTGCCAGCAGCGCCGGGGGGAACTATAATTCACCCCTCCACTTT.

This clone was observed a single time. V is TRBV5-6 and J is TRBJ1-5; D perhaps matches TRBD1 (6 bases). Germline V CDR1 and CDR2: SGHDT, YYEEEE. This CDR3 comprises 14 residues. The V and J ends lost 4 bases and 8 bases respectively, with 16 bases between them. CDR3 sequence reads: CASSRQAPSEPQHF. The CDR3 bases are TGTGCCAGCAGCCGACAGGCCCCCAGTGAGCCCCAGCATTTT.

The chain combines TRBV4-1 with TRBJ1-1; 7 bases map to TRBD1. Germline assignment: CDR1 MGHRA and CDR2 YSYEKL. V gave up 1 base and J gave up 3 bases; unmatched junction bases: 8. This CDR3 spans 16 amino acids. The CDR3, as DNA: TGCGCCAGCAGCCAAGTTTTTCGACAGGGAGACACTGAAGCTTTCTTT. Its translation is CASSQVFRQGDTEAFF.

This clone was recorded once. The genes are TRBV19 and TRBJ1-2; 10 bases line up with TRBD1. Trimming removed 5 bases from V and 4 bases from J; junction bases left unmatched: 7. The CDR3 length is 15 residues. Germline CDR1 LNHDA, CDR2 SQIVND (reference sequence). The CDR3 DNA sequence: TGTGCCAGTAGTGCGCGGACAGGGGGAGGCTATGGCTACACCTTC. It yields the protein CASSARTGGGYGYTF.

The V and J genes are TRBV27 and TRBJ1-6, with 8 bases that match TRBD1. The CDR3 has 15 amino acids. Germline trimming cut 6 bases from V and 5 bases from J; bases unmatched to any gene: 6. The germline V gene has CDR1 MNHEY and CDR2 SMNVEV (reference sequence). DNA of the CDR3: TGTGCCAGCAGGGACCGGGACAGGAATAATTCACCCCTCCACTTT. Its protein is CASRDRDRNNSPLHF.

The V gene is TRBV10-3, the J gene TRBJ1-1; D uncertain. This CDR3 has 14 residues. The germline V gene has CDR1 ENHRY and CDR2 SYGVKD. V was shortened by 3 bases and J by 4 bases, with 12 bases between the two germline ends. The CDR3 reads CAISDPGSGTEAFF. The CDR3 nucleotides read TGTGCCATCAGTGACCCGGGTTCGGGCACTGAAGCTTTCTTT.

The rearrangement links TRBV11-2 to TRBJ2-5; weak D call: TRBD2 (5 bases). The CDR3 is 15 amino acids. Germline CDR1 SGHAT, CDR2 FQNNGV. V lost 3 bases to trimming and J lost 0 bases, with 11 bases between them. CDR3 DNA: TGTGCCAGCAGCTTTGGTAGAGGGTACCAAGAGACCCAGTACTTC. Translation: CASSFGRGYQETQYF. The whole variable domain, filled in from reference TRBV11-2 and TRBJ2-5, reads EAGVAQSPRYKIIEKRQSVAFWCNPISGHATLYWYQQILGQGPKLLIQFQNNGVVDDSQLPKDRFSAERLKGVDSTLKIQPAKLEDSAVYLCASSFGRGYQETQYFGPGTRLLVL.

The chain is built from TRBV5-6 and TRBJ2-3; no reliable D call. Looked up from germline, CDR1 is SGHDT and CDR2 is YYEEEE. Between the trimmed V and J ends, which lost 5 bases and 2 bases, there was a span of 15 bases. The CDR3 spans 15 residues. CDR3 protein: CASSSNPGSTDTQYF. CDR3 nucleotide sequence: TGTGCCAGCAGTTCGAACCCAGGCTCCACAGATACGCAGTATTTT.

The chain employs TRBV9 and TRBJ2-5; 8 nucleotides line up with TRBD2. Per germline, CDR1 SGDLS and CDR2 YYNGEE. The CDR3 totals 15 residues. The V and J ends lost 4 bases and 3 bases, in that order; junction bases with no gene match: 8. CDR3 sequence (DNA): TGTGCCAGCAGCATGGCGGGGGGAAGAGAAGAGACCCAGTACTTC. Translated: CASSMAGGREETQYF.

The chain is built from TRBV11-2 and TRBJ2-7; 8 nucleotides match TRBD1. CDR1 is SGHAT, CDR2 FQNNGV, per germline. With 3 bases clipped from V and 4 bases from J, the junction kept 2 bases outside the gene matches. The CDR3 spans 13 residues. The CDR3: CASSLTGDYEQYF. The DNA for the CDR3 is TGTGCCAGCAGCTTGACAGGGGATTACGAGCAGTACTTC.

The chain has TRBV2 and TRBJ2-5; D remains ambiguous. The V and J ends lost 6 bases and 5 bases respectively, with 4 bases between them. This CDR3 is 10 amino acids long. Germline V gene lookup returns CDR1 SNHLY and CDR2 FYNNEI. The CDR3 DNA follows: TGTGCCAGCAGGAGTGAGACCCAGTACTTC. Amino acids: CASRSETQYF.